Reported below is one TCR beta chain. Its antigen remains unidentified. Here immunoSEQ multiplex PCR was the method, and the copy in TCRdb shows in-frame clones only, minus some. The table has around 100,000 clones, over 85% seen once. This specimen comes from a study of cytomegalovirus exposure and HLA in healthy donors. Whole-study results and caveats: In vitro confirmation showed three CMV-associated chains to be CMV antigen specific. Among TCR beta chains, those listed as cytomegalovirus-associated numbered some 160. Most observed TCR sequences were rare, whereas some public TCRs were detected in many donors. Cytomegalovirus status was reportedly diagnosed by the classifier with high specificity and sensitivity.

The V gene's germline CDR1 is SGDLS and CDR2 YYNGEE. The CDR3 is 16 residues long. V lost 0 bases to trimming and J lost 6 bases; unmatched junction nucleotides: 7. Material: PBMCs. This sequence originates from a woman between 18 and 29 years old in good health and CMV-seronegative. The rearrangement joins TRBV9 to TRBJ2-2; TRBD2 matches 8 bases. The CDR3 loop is CASSVAGTSSPGELFF. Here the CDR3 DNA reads TGTGCCAGCAGCGTAGCTGGGACTAGTTCCCCCGGGGAGCTGTTTTTT.